The T cell receptor (beta chain) described here comes from a study of shared clonotypes between healthy human individuals. For the study at large: The cohort comprised two women and a few men. Their ages spanned 18 to 49 years. The plates for each donor numbered three CD4 naive, three CD4 memory, two CD8 naive and one CD8 memory. Points from the study as a whole: Of the naive CD4 clonotypes, approximately 5% were shared across a few donors.

The run depth of the assay was deep. Assay: immunoSEQ multiplex PCR; the TCRdb copy retains only in-frame clones and omits some. The sample shows 2 million to 2.5 million clones, 90% to 95% of them seen only once. Notes on this clone: Its antigen is not identified.

CDR1 MDHEN and CDR2 SYDVKM come from the germline V gene. This CDR3 comprises 14 residues. Trimming stripped 2 bases from V and 2 bases from J, with 7 bases between. Sequenced sample: naive CD4+ T cells from PBMCs. Specified subset: CD45RA+ positively selected. This receptor was identified in a man between 18 and 29 years old in good health. Some clones in this sample may be carry-over from other donors' samples. This sequence joins TRBV28 and TRBJ1-3; D unresolved. CDR3 bases: TGTGCCAGCAGTTTAGGGCGAACTGGAAACACCATATATTTT. Protein sequence: CASSLGRTGNTIYF.